The 19 T cell receptor beta chains presented below share a single source sample, sequenced in a study of T cell repertoires in cytomegalovirus infection. TCRdb used MiXCR to reprocess the reads, holding one entry per CDR3 protein. The sample carries about 180,000 distinct CDR3 sequences, about a sixth recorded once. The sequencing input was CD8+ T cells from PBMCs. The receptors stem from a human donor in good health (CMV status not recorded). Some clones in this sample may be carry-over from other donors' samples.

V and J are TRBV28 and TRBJ2-7; D remains unclear. The CDR3 spans 13 residues. V dropped 3 bases and J dropped 3 bases, with 9 bases sitting between them. The germline V gene has CDR1 MDHEN and CDR2 SYDVKM. Written as DNA, the CDR3 is TGTGCCAGCAGTTTTGAAGAGATCTACGAGCAGTACTTC. Translation: CASSFEEIYEQYF. The entire variable domain, with the rest obtained from reference TRBV28 and TRBJ2-7, is as follows: DVKVTQSSRYLVKRTGEKVFLECVQDMDHENMFWYRQDPGLGLRLIYFSYDVKMKEKGDIPEGYSVSREKKERFSLILESASTNQTSMYLCASSFEEIYEQYFGPGTRLTVT.

The chain joins TRBV4-1 to TRBJ1-1; D not resolved. Trimming took off 4 bases at V and 1 base at J, with 10 bases between the two ends. This CDR3 has 14 residues. Looked up from germline, CDR1 is MGHRA and CDR2 is YSYEKL. This CDR3 reads CASSRASPNTEAFF. CDR3 nucleotides: TGCGCCAGCAGCCGGGCCAGTCCGAACACTGAAGCTTTCTTT.

This clonotype was detected only a few times. The CDR3 nucleotides are TGTGCCAGCACCGATCAGGGGGTTACCCAAGAGACCCAGTACTTC. The encoded protein is CASTDQGVTQETQYF. The chain employs TRBV12-3 or TRBV12-4 and TRBJ2-5; 7 bases align to TRBD1. This CDR3 contains 15 residues. Trimming at V came to 7 bases and at J to 1 base, leaving 9 bases not matched to a gene.

This clonotype was seen more than once but under ten times. J is TRBJ1-2 and V is TRBV12-3 or TRBV12-4; 7 bases agree with TRBD1. J lost 2 bases, V lost 6 bases, and 9 bases had no gene match. The CDR3 spans 15 residues. For the CDR3, the DNA is TGTGCCAGCAGAGATACAGGGGCGCAGAACTATGGCTACACCTTC. Protein sequence: CASRDTGAQNYGYTF.

This clonotype turned up a few times. This chain uses TRBV7-9 with TRBJ1-2; maybe TRBD1 (5 bases). There are 13 residues in the CDR3. Germline V gene data show CDR1 as SEHNR and CDR2 as FQNEAQ (reference sequence). Trimming cost V 0 bases and J 6 bases, with 8 bases left between them. CDR3 protein: CASSLAQVNGYTF. DNA for the CDR3: TGTGCCAGCAGCTTAGCACAGGTTAATGGCTACACCTTC.

The chain carries TRBV4-1 and TRBJ1-6; no reliable D call. Germline V gives CDR1 MGHRA, CDR2 YSYEKL. The CDR3 is 17 residues long. V was cut by 0 bases and J by 0 bases, with 9 bases left in between. DNA of the CDR3: TGCGCCAGCAGCCAAGATTTACCAAGCTCCTATAATTCACCCCTCCACTTT. It encodes CASSQDLPSSYNSPLHF.

CDR3 DNA: TGTGCCAGCAGTTACTCAGACCGCCGAGGAGGTGGCTACACCTTC. It encodes CASSYSDRRGGGYTF. The J gene is TRBJ1-2, the V gene TRBV6-2 or TRBV6-3, with unresolved D. Between the trimmed V and J ends, which lost 0 bases and 7 bases, there was a span of 15 bases. The CDR3 has 15 residues. Germline values: CDR1 MNHEY, CDR2 SVGEGT.

A note on this clonotype: The CDR3 carries no conserved terminal phenylalanine or tryptophan, so it likely arises from a read error. This sequence joins TRBV6-2 or TRBV6-3 and TRBJ1-5; 9 bases align to TRBD1. CDR1 is MNHEY and CDR2 is SVGEGT in the germline V gene. The CDR3 extends over 14 amino acids. Trimming cost V 0 bases and J 7 bases; bases outside gene matches: 1. CDR3 bases: TGTGCCAGCAGTTACTCGACAGGGGGGCAGCCCCAGCATTTA. Translated: CASSYSTGGQPQHL.

There are a few counts of this clonotype. The chain employs TRBV28 and TRBJ1-2; the match to TRBD1 covers 8 bases. The CDR3 spans 15 residues. The junction had 13 bases not matched to a gene; V was cut back by 5 bases and J by 8 bases. Germline CDR1 is MDHEN and CDR2 is SYDVKM. The CDR3 region is CASSPNSGGAGGYTF. DNA for the CDR3: TGTGCCAGCAGTCCCAATTCAGGGGGCGCGGGCGGCTACACCTTC.

This clonotype has more than one count but fewer than ten. The rearrangement uses TRBV7-2 and TRBJ2-5; D remains ambiguous. V dropped 3 bases and J dropped 4 bases, with 18 bases sitting between them. CDR1 and CDR2 (germline): SGHTA, FQGNSA. CDR3 length: 16 residues. The CDR3 nucleotides are TGTGCCAGCAGCTTTGGGTCCCTACCGTCTATAGAGACCCAGTACTTC. The encoded protein is CASSFGSLPSIETQYF.

Worth noting for this clonotype: A much larger clone lies one base from this, so it may be a read error. This chain links TRBV11-2 with TRBJ2-5; D assignment may be TRBD1 or TRBD2 (6 bases each). The CDR3 has 16 amino acids. The V end was cut by 0 bases, the J end by 5 bases, with 16 bases between. The V gene's germline CDR1 is SGHAT and CDR2 FQNNGV. In DNA, the CDR3 is TGTGCCAGCAGCTTAGATAAGGACAGACTAGGGGAGACCCAGTACTTC. Residues: CASSLDKDRLGETQYF.

Comment on this clonotype: The junction differs from germline at one of its ends, possibly a read error. The chain couples TRBV7-9 to TRBJ1-1, with D possibly matching TRBD1 (6 bases). This CDR3 contains 19 residues. Germline V gene data show CDR1 as SEHNR and CDR2 as FQNEAQ (reference sequence). CDR3: CASSLAWETGMRGNTEVFF. The CDR3, as DNA: TGTGCCAGCAGCTTAGCGTGGGAAACAGGGATGCGGGGTAACACTGAAGTTTTCTTT.

This clonotype was counted between two and nine times. The gene calls are TRBV7-2 and TRBJ1-5; 7 bases fit TRBD1. CDR1 SGHTA and CDR2 FQGNSA come from the germline V gene. CDR3 size: 15 residues. J was trimmed by 7 bases and V by 2 bases; bases with no gene match: 8. The CDR3 DNA is TGTGCCAGCAGCTTAAGGGACAGCGCGAGGCAGCCCCAGCATTTT. This encodes CASSLRDSARQPQHF.

The rearrangement links TRBV29-1 to TRBJ2-7; the D call may be TRBD1 or TRBD2 (6 bases each). Germline V CDR1 and CDR2: SQVTM, ANQGSEA. The CDR3 has 13 amino acids. V lost 2 bases, J lost 2 bases, and 10 bases lay in between. Written as DNA, the CDR3 is TGCAGCGTTGAATGGGGGGCAGCCTACGAGCAGTACTTC. Its protein product is CSVEWGAAYEQYF.

The chain links TRBV7-2 to TRBJ2-3; D unclear. Germline V gene data show CDR1 as SGHTA and CDR2 as FQGNSA. The CDR3 loop spans 15 amino acids. V lost 1 base to trimming and J lost 1 base, with 9 bases between them. CDR3 protein: CASSLEHQGTDTQYF. The CDR3 nucleotides read TGTGCCAGCAGCTTAGAACACCAAGGCACAGATACGCAGTATTTT.

This chain connects TRBV7-9 to TRBJ1-2, with 8 bases matching TRBD1. The germline CDR1 and CDR2 sequences are SEHNR and FQNEAQ (reference sequence). The ends lost 5 bases at V and 1 base at J; junction bases unmatched: 6. The CDR3 has 15 residues. The CDR3 spells CASSTGTGSNYGYTF. Here the CDR3 DNA reads TGTGCCAGCAGCACGGGGACAGGAAGTAACTATGGCTACACCTTC.

The chain joins TRBV4-3 to TRBJ1-3; no clear D. The germline gives CDR1 LGHNA, CDR2 YSLEER. The CDR3 loop spans 17 amino acids. V lost 0 bases and J lost 5, with 17 bases in between. This CDR3 reads CASSQDRGSSIRNTIYF. In DNA form, the CDR3 reads TGCGCCAGCAGCCAAGATCGCGGGTCCTCAATAAGAAACACCATATATTTT.

This clonotype occurred a few times. The chain has TRBV7-2 and TRBJ2-1; 8 positions match TRBD1. This CDR3 has 15 residues. The germline gives CDR1 SGHTA, CDR2 FQGNSA. V lost 1 base to trimming and J lost 7 bases; unmatched junction nucleotides: 6. The CDR3 DNA reads TGTGCCAGCAGCTTAGGGACAGGGCCTGGGAATGAGCAGTTCTTC. It is translated as CASSLGTGPGNEQFF.

This clonotype was detected only once. The chain combines TRBV12-3 or TRBV12-4 with TRBJ2-2, with D maybe TRBD1 (5 bases). The ends were cut back, 7 bases at V and 4 bases at J, with 13 bases in the middle. CDR3 length equals 14 residues. CDR3 nucleotide sequence: TGTGCCAGCAACATGGGGCAGGCCACCGGGGAGCTGTTTTTT. Encoded protein: CASNMGQATGELFF.